The 9 T cell receptor beta chains presented below share a single source sample, sequenced in a study of T-cell memory formation after mild COVID-19. One entry per CDR3 protein results from TCRdb running MiXCR on the 5' RACE reads. The table lists about 110,000 distinct CDR3 sequences, 22% of them singletons. The sequenced material came from PBMCs or a T cell subset sorted from them (not recorded which). The receptor source for this set is a man aged 18 to 29 who had mild COVID-19 (a few samples of this study predate the infection). Cell type and time point are not known.

This clonotype was seen a few times. The genes are TRBV4-2 and TRBJ1-4; D remains unclear. The CDR3 is 15 residues long. Trimming left V 3 bases short and J 1 base short, with 9 bases between. CDR1 is LGHNA and CDR2 is YNFKEQ in the germline V gene. The chain's CDR3 is CASSQEDITNEKLFF. CDR3 coding DNA: TGTGCCAGCAGCCAGGAAGACATAACTAATGAAAAACTGTTTTTT.

In this sample, this clonotype turned up a few times. The gene calls are TRBV7-9 and TRBJ2-7, with D possibly TRBD2 on 5 matching bases. The CDR3 runs 16 residues. Between the trimmed V and J ends, which lost 0 bases and 2 bases, there was a span of 14 bases. Germline V gives CDR1 SEHNR, CDR2 FQNEAQ (reference sequence). For the CDR3, the DNA is TGTGCCAGCAGCTTAGCGTTTGGGAGAGGACCCTACGAGCAGTACTTC. This encodes CASSLAFGRGPYEQYF.

The chain employs TRBV7-9 and TRBJ2-2; D is possibly TRBD1 (6 bases). The V and J ends lost 6 bases and 4 bases respectively, with 18 bases between them. The CDR3 length is 16 residues. Germline CDR1 is SEHNR and CDR2 is FQNEAQ (reference sequence). CDR3 region: CASSSPTRTATGELFF. The CDR3 coding sequence is TGTGCCAGCAGTTCCCCGACGAGGACAGCCACCGGGGAGCTGTTTTTT.

This clonotype was seen a handful of times. V gene TRBV27 combines with J gene TRBJ1-1, with no clear D. The V gene's germline CDR1 is MNHEY and CDR2 SMNVEV (reference sequence). This CDR3 is built from 13 residues. Trimming left V 5 bases short and J 6 bases short, with 13 bases between. CDR3 sequence: CASSTARTSEAFF. In DNA, the CDR3 is TGTGCCAGCAGTACCGCGAGGACTTCTGAAGCTTTCTTT.

This chain joins TRBV5-1 and TRBJ1-1; 7 bases line up with TRBD1. Per the germline V gene, CDR1 is SGHRS and CDR2 is YFSETQ. This CDR3 has 14 residues. Trimming at V came to 3 bases and at J to 6 bases, leaving 8 bases not matched to a gene. This CDR3 is CASSSGQLAPEAFF. CDR3 nucleotide sequence: TGCGCCAGCAGCTCGGGACAGCTGGCACCTGAAGCTTTCTTT.

The rearrangement uses TRBV12-5 and TRBJ2-5, with a weak D call TRBD2 (5 bases). The CDR3 is made up of 16 amino acids. Looked up from germline, CDR1 is LGHNT and CDR2 is FRNRAP. Trimming took off 4 bases at V and 1 base at J, with 16 bases between the two ends. CDR3 sequence reads: CASGSRTRGPQETQYF. CDR3 in DNA: TGTGCTAGTGGTTCCCGGACCAGAGGGCCCCAAGAGACCCAGTACTTC.

CDR3 DNA sequence: TGTGCCAGCAGCGCCGTAGCGGGGCCCTACGAGCAGTACTTC. It yields the protein CASSAVAGPYEQYF. V usage is TRBV9 and J usage is TRBJ2-7, with 8 bases matching TRBD2. The V and J ends lost 3 bases and 2 bases, in that order; junction bases with no gene match: 4. The germline gives CDR1 SGDLS, CDR2 YYNGEE. CDR3 size: 14 residues.

This clonotype was recorded a few times. This chain joins TRBV6-1 and TRBJ2-7; a possible D gene is TRBD1 (6 bases). Germline CDR1 is MNHNS and CDR2 is SASEGT. The length of the CDR3 is 15 residues. Trimming cost V 4 bases and J 3 bases, with 16 bases left between them. In nucleotides, the CDR3 is TGTGCCAGCAGTGTCAGCCGGGACAAACTCTACGAGCAGTACTTC. Encoded protein: CASSVSRDKLYEQYF.

This clonotype was detected ten times or more. The chain links TRBV20-1 to TRBJ2-1; 7 bases match TRBD2. Looked up from germline, CDR1 is DFQATT and CDR2 is SNEGSKA (reference sequence). The CDR3 is 15 residues long. Unmatched junction bases numbered 4, after V lost 0 bases and J lost 2 bases. The chain's CDR3 is CSARDSAGAYNEQFF. As DNA, the CDR3 is TGCAGTGCTAGAGATTCGGCGGGAGCCTACAATGAGCAGTTCTTC.